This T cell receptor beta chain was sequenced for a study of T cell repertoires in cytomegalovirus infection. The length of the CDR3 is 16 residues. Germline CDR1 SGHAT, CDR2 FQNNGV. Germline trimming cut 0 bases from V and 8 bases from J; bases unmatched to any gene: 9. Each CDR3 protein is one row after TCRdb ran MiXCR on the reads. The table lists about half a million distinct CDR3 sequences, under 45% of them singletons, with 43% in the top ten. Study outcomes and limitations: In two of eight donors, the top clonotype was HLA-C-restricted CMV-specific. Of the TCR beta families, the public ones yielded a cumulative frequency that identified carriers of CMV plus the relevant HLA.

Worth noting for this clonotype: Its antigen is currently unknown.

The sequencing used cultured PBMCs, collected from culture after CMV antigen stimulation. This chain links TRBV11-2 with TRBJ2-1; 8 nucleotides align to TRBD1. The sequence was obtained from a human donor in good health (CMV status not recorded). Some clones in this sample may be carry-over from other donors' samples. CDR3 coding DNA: TGTGCCAGCAGCTTAGATCCGACAGGGGACGGGTATGAGCAGTTCTTC. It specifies CASSLDPTGDGYEQFF.